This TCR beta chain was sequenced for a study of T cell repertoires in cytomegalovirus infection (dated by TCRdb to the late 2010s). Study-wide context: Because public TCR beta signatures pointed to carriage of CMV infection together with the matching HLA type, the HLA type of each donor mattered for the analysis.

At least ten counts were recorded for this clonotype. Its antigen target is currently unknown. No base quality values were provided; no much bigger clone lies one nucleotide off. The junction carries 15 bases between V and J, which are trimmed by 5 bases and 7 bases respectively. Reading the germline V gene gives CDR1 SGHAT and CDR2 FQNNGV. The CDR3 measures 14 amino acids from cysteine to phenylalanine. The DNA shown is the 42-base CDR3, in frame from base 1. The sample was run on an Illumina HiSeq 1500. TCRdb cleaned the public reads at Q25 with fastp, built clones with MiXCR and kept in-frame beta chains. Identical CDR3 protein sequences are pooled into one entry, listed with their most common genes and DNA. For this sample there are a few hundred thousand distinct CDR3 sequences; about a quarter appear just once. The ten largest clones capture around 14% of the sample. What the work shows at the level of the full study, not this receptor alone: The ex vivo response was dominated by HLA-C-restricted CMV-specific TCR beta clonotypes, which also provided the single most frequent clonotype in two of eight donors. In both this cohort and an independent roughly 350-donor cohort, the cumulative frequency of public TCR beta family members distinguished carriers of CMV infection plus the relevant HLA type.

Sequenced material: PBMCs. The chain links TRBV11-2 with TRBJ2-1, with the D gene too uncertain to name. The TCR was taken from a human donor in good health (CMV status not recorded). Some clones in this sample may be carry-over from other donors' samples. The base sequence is TGTGCCAGCAGCCCCCCCTCGGGCCCGAATGAGCAGTTCTTC. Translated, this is CASSPPSGPNEQFF.